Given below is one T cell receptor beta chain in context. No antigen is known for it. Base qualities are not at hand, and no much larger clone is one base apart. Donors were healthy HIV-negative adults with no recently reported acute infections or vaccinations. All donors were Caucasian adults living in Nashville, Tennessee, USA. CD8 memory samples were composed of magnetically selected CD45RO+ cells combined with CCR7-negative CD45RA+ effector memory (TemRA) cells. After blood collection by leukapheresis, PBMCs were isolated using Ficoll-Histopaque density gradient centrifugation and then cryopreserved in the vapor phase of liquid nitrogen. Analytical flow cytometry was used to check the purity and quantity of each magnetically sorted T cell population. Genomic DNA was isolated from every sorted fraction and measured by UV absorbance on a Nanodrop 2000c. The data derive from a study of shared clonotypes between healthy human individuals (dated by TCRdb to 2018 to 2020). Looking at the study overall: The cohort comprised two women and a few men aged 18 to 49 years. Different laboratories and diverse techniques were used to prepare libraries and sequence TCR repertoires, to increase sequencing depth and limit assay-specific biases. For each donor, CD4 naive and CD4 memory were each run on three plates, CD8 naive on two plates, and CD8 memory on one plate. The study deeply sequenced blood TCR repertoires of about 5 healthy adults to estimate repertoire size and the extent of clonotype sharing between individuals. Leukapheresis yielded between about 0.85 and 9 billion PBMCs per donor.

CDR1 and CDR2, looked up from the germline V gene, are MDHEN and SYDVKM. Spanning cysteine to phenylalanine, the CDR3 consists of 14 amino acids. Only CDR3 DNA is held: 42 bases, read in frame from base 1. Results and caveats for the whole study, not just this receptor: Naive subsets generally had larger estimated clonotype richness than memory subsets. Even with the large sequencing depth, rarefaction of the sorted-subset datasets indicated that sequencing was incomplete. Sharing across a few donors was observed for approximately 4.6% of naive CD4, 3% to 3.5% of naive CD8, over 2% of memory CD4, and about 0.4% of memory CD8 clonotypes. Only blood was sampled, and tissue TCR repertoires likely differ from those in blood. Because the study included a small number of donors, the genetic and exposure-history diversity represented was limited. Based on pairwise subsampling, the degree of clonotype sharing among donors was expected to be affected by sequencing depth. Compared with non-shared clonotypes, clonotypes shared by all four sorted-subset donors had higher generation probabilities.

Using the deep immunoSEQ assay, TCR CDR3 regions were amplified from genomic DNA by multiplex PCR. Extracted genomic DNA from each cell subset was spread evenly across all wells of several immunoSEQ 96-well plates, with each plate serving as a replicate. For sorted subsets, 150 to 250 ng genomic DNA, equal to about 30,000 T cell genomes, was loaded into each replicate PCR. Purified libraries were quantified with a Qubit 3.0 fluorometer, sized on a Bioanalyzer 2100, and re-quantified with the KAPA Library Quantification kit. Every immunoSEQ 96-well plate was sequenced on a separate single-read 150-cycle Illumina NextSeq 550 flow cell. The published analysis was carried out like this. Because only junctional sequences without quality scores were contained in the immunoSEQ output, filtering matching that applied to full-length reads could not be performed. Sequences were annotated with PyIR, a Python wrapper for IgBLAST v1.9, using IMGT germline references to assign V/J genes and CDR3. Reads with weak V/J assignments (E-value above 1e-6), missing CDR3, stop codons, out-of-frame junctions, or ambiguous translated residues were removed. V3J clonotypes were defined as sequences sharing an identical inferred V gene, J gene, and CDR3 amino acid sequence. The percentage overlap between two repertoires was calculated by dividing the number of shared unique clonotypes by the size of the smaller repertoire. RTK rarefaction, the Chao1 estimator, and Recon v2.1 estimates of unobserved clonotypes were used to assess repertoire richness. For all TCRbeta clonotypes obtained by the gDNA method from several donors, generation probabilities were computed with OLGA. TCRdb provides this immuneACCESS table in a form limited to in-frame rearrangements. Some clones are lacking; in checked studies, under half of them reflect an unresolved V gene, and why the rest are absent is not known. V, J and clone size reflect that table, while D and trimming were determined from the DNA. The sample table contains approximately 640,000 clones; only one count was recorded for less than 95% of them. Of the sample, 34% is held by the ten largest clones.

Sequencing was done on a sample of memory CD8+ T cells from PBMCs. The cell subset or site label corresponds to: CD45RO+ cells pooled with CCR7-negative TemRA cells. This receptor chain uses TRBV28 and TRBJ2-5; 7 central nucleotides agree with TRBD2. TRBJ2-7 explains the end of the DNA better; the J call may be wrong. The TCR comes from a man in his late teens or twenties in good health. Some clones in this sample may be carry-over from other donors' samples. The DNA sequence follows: TGTGCCAGCAGTTTTTGGGCGGGGGCCTACGAGCAGTACTTC. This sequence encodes CASSFWAGAYEQYF.